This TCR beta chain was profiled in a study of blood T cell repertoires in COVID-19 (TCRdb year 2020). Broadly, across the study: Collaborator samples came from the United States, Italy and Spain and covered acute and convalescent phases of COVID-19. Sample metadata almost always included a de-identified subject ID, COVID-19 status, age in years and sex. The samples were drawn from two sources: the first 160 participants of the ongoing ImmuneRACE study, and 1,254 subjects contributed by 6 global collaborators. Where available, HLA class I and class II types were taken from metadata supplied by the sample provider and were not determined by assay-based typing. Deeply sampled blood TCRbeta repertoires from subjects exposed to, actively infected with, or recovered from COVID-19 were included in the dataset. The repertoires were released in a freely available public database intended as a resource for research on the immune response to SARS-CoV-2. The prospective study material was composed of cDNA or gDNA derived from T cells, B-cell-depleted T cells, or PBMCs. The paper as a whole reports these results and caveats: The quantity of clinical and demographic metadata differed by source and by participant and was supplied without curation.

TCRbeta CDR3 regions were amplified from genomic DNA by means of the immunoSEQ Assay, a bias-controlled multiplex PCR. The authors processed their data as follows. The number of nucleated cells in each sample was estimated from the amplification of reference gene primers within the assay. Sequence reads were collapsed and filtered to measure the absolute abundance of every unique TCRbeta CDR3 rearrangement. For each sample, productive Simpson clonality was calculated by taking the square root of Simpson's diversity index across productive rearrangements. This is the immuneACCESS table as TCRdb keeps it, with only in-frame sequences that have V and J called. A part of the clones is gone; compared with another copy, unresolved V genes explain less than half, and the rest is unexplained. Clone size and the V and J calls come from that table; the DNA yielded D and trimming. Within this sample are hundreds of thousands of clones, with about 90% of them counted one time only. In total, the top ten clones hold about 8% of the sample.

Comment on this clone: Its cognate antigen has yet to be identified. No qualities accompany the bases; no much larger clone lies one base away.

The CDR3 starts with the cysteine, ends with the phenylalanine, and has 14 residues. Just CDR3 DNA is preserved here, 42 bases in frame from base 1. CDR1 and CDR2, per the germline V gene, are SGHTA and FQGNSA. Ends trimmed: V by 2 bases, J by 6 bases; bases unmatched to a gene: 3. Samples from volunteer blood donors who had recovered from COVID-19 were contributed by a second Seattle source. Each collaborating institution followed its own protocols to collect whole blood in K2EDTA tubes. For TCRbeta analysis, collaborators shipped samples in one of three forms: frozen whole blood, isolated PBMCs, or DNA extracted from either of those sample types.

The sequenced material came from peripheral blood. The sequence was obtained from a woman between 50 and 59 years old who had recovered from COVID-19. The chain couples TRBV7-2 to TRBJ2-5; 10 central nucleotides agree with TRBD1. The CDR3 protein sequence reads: CASSLPGQGKTQYF. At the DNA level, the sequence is TGTGCCAGCAGCTTACCGGGACAGGGGAAGACCCAGTACTTC. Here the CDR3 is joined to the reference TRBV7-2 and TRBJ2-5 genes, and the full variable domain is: GAGVSQSPSNKVTEKGKDVELRCDPISGHTALYWYRQSLGQGLEFLIYFQGNSAPDKSGLPSDRFSAERTGGSVSTLTIQRTQQEDSAVYLCASSLPGQGKTQYFGPGTRLLVL.